A single TCR beta chain is shown here with its context. The antigen is unknown. Axillary draining lymph nodes of breast cancer patients supplied the node samples. This sample is drawn from a study of breast tumors, draining lymph nodes, adjacent tissues. Findings of the study overall: Compared with lymph nodes, tumors were less diverse; compared with nontumor tissue, more.

Germline values: CDR1 SEHNR, CDR2 FQNEAQ (reference sequence). The V and J ends lost 11 bases and 5 bases, in that order; junction bases with no gene match: 32. This CDR3 spans 20 amino acids. TCRdb re-called the multiplex PCR reads with MiXCR, one entry per CDR3 protein. This table holds 200,000 or so distinct CDR3 sequences, 31% found once. The specimen was axillary lymph node tissue. The TCR originated in a female donor with breast cancer. Some clones in this sample may be carry-over from other donors' samples. This sequence joins TRBV7-9 and TRBJ2-5, with 7 bases fitting TRBD2. CDR3 amino acids: CAAGGGDSSPRQSPTETQYF. The CDR3 region has the DNA TGTGCCGCCGGGGGAGGGGATAGCAGCCCCAGACAGAGCCCCACGGAGACCCAGTACTTC.